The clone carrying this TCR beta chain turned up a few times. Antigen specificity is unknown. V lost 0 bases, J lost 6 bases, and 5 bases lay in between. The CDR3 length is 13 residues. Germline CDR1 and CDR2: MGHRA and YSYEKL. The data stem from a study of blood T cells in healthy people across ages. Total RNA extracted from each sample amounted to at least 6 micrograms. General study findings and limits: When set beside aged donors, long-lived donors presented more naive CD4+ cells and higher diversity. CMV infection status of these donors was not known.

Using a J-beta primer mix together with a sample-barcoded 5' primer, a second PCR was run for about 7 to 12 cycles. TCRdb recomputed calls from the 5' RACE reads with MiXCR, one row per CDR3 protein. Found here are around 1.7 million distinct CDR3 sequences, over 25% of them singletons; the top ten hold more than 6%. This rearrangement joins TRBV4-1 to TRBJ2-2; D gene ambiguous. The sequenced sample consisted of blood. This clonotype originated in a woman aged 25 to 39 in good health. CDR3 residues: CASSQDDAGELFF. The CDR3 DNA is TGCGCCAGCAGCCAAGATGACGCCGGGGAGCTGTTTTTT.